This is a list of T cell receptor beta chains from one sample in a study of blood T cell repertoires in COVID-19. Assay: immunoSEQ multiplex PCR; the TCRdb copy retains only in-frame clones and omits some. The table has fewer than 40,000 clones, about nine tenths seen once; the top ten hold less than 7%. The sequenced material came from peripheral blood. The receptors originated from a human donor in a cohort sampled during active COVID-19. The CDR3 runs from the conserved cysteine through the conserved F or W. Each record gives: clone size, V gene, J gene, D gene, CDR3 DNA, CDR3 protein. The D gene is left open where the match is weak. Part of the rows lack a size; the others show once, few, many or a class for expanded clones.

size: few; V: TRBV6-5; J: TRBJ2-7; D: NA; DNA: TGTGCCAGCAGTTACAATGCGGGAGAGCAGTACTTC; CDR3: CASSYNAGEQYF
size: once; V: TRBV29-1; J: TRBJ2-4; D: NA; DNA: TGCAGCGTTGGGTCAACAAGAGCCAAAAACATTCAGTACTTC; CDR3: CSVGSTRAKNIQYF
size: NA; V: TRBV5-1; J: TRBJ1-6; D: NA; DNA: TGCGCCAGCAGCGGCGGGCCCCCCGGGCACTATAATTCACCCCTCCACTTT; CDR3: CASSGGPPGHYNSPLHF
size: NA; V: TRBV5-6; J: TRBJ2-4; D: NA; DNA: TGTGCCAGCAGCCCCCGCAGGGGTCGCATTCAGTACTTC; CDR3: CASSPRRGRIQYF
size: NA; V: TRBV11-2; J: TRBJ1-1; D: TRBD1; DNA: TGTGCCAGCAGCTTCAGACAGGGAGCGTACACTGAAGCTTTCTTT; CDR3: CASSFRQGAYTEAFF
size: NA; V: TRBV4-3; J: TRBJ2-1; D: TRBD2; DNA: TGCGCCAGCAGCCAAGAGGGACTAGCGGCTAATGAGCAGTTCTTC; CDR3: CASSQEGLAANEQFF
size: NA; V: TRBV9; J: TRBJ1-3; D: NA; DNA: TGTGCCAGCAGCGGAGATAGAGGGGGAAACACCATATATTTT; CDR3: CASSGDRGGNTIYF
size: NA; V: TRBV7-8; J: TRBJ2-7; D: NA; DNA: TGTGCCAGCAGCCCCAGCTACGAGCAGTACTTC; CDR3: CASSPSYEQYF
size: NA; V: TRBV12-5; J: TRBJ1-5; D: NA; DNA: TGTGCTAGTGGTTTGCTCGAGCCCCAGCATTTT; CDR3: CASGLLEPQHF
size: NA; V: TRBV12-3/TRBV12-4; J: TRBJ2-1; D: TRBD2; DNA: TGTGCCAGCAGGGGACTAGCGGGAGGGTGGCAGTTCTTC; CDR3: CASRGLAGGWQFF
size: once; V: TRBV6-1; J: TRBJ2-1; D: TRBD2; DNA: TGTGCCAGCAGTTCTACCGGGACTAGCGGCAATGAGCAGTTCTTC; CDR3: CASSSTGTSGNEQFF
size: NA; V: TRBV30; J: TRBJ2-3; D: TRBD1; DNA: TGTGCCTGCTCCTGGACAGGGGGCGCAGATACGCAGTATTTT; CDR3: CACSWTGGADTQYF
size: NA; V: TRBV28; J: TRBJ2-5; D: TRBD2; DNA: TGTGCCAGCAGTTCCCCCCGGGGAGGGAGGCAAGAGACCCAGTACTTC; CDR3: CASSSPRGGRQETQYF
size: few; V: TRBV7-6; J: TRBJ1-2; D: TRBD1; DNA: TGTGCCAGCAGCTTGACGACAGGGGATGGCTACACCTTC; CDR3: CASSLTTGDGYTF
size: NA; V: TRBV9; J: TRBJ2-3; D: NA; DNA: TGTGCCAGCAGCGTTGGACTTAGCACAGATACGCAGTATTTT; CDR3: CASSVGLSTDTQYF
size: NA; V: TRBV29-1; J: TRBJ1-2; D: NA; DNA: TGCAGCGTTGGGCCTGAAATGAATAGCGGGGCAGGTGGCTACACCTTC; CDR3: CSVGPEMNSGAGGYTF
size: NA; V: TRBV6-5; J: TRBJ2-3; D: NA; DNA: TGTGCCAGCAGTGACTCGGCAGGAACAGATACGCAGTATTTT; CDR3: CASSDSAGTDTQYF
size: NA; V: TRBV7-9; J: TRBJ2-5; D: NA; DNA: TGTGCCAGCAGCTTTATTGGCAGGGGAGACCAAGAGACCCAGTACTTC; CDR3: CASSFIGRGDQETQYF
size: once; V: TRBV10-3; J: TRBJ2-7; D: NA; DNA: TGTGCCATCAGTGACAGGGGCCAGGACGAGCAGTACTTC; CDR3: CAISDRGQDEQYF
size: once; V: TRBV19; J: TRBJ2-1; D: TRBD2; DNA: TGTGCCAGTACCTATCGGACTAGCGGGGGCCCTAGCTCCTACAATGAGCAGTTCTTC; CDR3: CASTYRTSGGPSSYNEQFF
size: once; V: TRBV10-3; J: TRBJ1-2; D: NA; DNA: TGTGCCATCAGTGAGATGGCAGTAACTAACTATGGCTACACCTTC; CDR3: CAISEMAVTNYGYTF
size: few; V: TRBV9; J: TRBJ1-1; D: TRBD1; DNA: TGTGCCAGCGGGCAAGACAGGGGGCTGGTCACTGAAGCTTTCTTT; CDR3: CASGQDRGLVTEAFF
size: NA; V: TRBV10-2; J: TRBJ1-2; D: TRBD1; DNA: TGCGCCAGCAGTGGCAGGGGGAACTATGGCTACACCTTC; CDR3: CASSGRGNYGYTF
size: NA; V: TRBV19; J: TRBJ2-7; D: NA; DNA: TGTGCCAGTAGTATTGGAACAGGGCCCTACGAGCAGTACTTC; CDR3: CASSIGTGPYEQYF
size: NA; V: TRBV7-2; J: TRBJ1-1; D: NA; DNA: TGTGCCAGCAGCTTAGTACGGGTGAACACTGAAGCTTTCTTT; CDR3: CASSLVRVNTEAFF
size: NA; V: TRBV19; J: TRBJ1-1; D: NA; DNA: TGTGCCAGTAGTCCGAAGGGTCAAAGGGCGGGCACTGAAGCTTTCTTT; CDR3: CASSPKGQRAGTEAFF
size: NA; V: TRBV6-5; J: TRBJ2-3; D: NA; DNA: TGTGCCAGCAGTTACTCAGCGTTAGCAGATACGCAGTATTTT; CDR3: CASSYSALADTQYF
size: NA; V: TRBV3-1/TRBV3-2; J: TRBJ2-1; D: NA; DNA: TGTGCCAGCAGCCAAGACCAGGGAGGAGTGCAGTTCTTC; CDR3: CASSQDQGGVQFF
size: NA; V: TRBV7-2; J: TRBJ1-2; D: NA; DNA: TGTGCCAGCAGCTCAAGCGAGGGCCAGGGGGGCTACACCTTC; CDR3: CASSSSEGQGGYTF
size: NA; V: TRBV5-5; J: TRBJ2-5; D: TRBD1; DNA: TGTGCCAGCAGCAGGTCACGACAGGGCCAAGAGACCCAGTACTTC; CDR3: CASSRSRQGQETQYF
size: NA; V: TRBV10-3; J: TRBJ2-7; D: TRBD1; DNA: TGTGCCATCAGTTTTGAGACAGGGGTCGGCGAGCAGTACTTC; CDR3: CAISFETGVGEQYF
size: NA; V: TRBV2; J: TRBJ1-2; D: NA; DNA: TGTGCCAGCAGTGAACACAGTAACTATGGCTACACCTTC; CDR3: CASSEHSNYGYTF
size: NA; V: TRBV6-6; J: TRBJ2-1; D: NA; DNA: TGTGCCAGCAGTCTCGTAGAGGGAAATTTACAGTTCTTC; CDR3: CASSLVEGNLQFF
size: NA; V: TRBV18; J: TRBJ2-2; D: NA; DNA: TGTGCCAGCTCACCACGGGCCCCCGAGAACACCGGGGAGCTGTTTTTT; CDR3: CASSPRAPENTGELFF
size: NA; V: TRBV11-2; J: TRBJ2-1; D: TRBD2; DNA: TGTGCCAGCAGCTTGGGACGGACTAGCGGGAGGGATGAGCAGTTCTTC; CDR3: CASSLGRTSGRDEQFF
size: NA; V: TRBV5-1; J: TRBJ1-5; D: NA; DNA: TGCGCCAGCAGCTTGGGAGGGATTAGCAATCAGCCCCAGCATTTT; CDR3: CASSLGGISNQPQHF
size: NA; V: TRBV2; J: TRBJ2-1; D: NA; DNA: TGTGCCAGCGGGGACACCCGATACAATGAGCAGTTCTTC; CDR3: CASGDTRYNEQFF
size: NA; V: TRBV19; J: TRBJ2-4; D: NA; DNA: TGTGCCAGTAGTATCGTCTTGTTAGCCAAAAACATTCAGTACTTC; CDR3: CASSIVLLAKNIQYF